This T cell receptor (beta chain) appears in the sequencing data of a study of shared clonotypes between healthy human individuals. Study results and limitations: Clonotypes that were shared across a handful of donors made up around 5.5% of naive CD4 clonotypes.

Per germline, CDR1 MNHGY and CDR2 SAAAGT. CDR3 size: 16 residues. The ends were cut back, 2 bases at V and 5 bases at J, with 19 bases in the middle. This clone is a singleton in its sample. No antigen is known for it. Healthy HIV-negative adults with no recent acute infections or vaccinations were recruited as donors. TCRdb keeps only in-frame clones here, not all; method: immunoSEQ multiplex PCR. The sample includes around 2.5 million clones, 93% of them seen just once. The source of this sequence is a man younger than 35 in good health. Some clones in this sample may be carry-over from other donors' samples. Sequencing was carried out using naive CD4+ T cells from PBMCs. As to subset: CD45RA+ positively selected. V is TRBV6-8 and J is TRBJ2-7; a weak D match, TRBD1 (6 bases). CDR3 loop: CASSYRARQGFDEQYF. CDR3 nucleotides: TGTGCCAGCAGTTACAGGGCTAGGCAGGGGTTCGACGAGCAGTACTTC.